This T cell receptor (beta chain) was captured by sequencing in a study of technical replicates of blood from a few donors. The table came from immunoSEQ multiplex PCR; TCRdb's copy has only in-frame clones and leaves some out. The repertoire holds tens of thousands of clones, with approximately 95% as singletons. The receptor was derived from a human donor in good health. Sequencing was done on a sample of T cells isolated from PBMCs.

The CDR3 here is CASSYREEAFF. CDR3 in DNA: TGTGCCAGCAGTTACAGGGAAGAAGCTTTCTTT. The rearrangement joins TRBV28 to TRBJ1-1; tentative D call: TRBD1 (6 bases). Trimming shortened V by 4 bases and J by 8 bases, and 8 bases separated the two germline ends. The length of the CDR3 is 11 residues. Germline CDR1 and CDR2: MDHEN and SYDVKM.